Listed below are T cell receptor beta chains from one sample, sequenced in a study of T-cell reconstitution after alpha-beta-depleted transplantation in children. TCRdb reanalysed the PCR reads using MiXCR and keeps one entry per CDR3 protein. Among hundreds of thousands of distinct CDR3 sequences, around 13% were seen once, and the ten largest hold around 5.8%. This specimen consisted of PBMCs from the stem cell graft donor, obtained from the stem cell graft. The receptors come from a human donor who donated a stem cell graft to a child with combined immunodeficiency. The CDR3 runs from the conserved cysteine through the conserved F or W. Fields, in order: V gene, clone size, J gene, D gene, CDR3 DNA, CDR3 protein. D genes are given only for firm matches. Rows give clone size only sometimes, using once, few, many, or a class for an expanded clone.

>TRBV25-1|few|TRBJ2-1|-
TGTGCCAGCAGTGAGAACACCGGAAATTACAATGAGCAGTTCTTC
CASSENTGNYNEQFF
>TRBV5-1|few|TRBJ2-1|TRBD2
TGCGCCAGCAGAGTTAGCGGGAGTATCAATGAGCAGTTCTTC
CASRVSGSINEQFF
>TRBV6-2/TRBV6-3|-|TRBJ2-2|-
TGTGCCAGCACAAGGACAGACCTCTTCGCGAACACCGGGGAGCTGTTTTTT
CASTRTDLFANTGELFF
>TRBV6-6|many|TRBJ1-1|-
TGTGCCAGCAGATATTACGGGACTGAAGCTTTCTTT
CASRYYGTEAFF
>TRBV11-3|-|TRBJ2-3|TRBD2
TGTGCCAGCAGCTTAGTTATTAAGGAGCGGGGGGGGTCGGATACGCAGTATTTT
CASSLVIKERGGSDTQYF
>TRBV6-5|many|TRBJ2-3|-
TGTGCCAGCAGTTACTCGAGTAGGGATACGCAGTATTTT
CASSYSSRDTQYF
>TRBV7-2|-|TRBJ2-2|-
TGTGCCAGCAGCGCTCAAGTGTGGGGGCCCGACGCCGGGGAGCTGTTTTTT
CASSAQVWGPDAGELFF
>TRBV12-3/TRBV12-4|many|TRBJ1-3|-
TGTGCCAGCAGTTTGACTGGAAGCTCTGGAAACACCATATATTTT
CASSLTGSSGNTIYF
>TRBV20-1|-|TRBJ2-7|-
TGCAGTGCTAGAGATCGGAGCGCTTCCTACGAGCAGTACTTC
CSARDRSASYEQYF
>TRBV29-1|few|TRBJ1-1|TRBD1
TGCAGCGCGATGGTGACAGGGGGTATGCCCGGAGAAGCTTTCTTT
CSAMVTGGMPGEAFF
>TRBV12-3/TRBV12-4|-|TRBJ1-4|-
TGTGCCAGCAGTTTTTTTACCAGAACATATGAAAAACTGTTTTTT
CASSFFTRTYEKLFF
>TRBV12-3/TRBV12-4|many|TRBJ2-3|TRBD2
TGTGCCAGCAGCGGACTAGCGGGACCCACAGATACGCAGTATTTT
CASSGLAGPTDTQYF
>TRBV11-3|-|TRBJ2-3|-
TGTGCCAGCAGCCCCAGGTTAACCACGCAGTATTTT
CASSPRLTTQYF
>TRBV11-2|few|TRBJ2-2|TRBD1
TGTGCCAGCAGCTTAGACAGGGGGCGTAGCGGGGAGCTGTTTTTT
CASSLDRGRSGELFF
>TRBV5-1|-|TRBJ1-4|-
TGCGCCAGCAGCCGGGGGCCGTACAATGAAAAACTGTTTTTT
CASSRGPYNEKLFF
>TRBV6-6|-|TRBJ2-2|-
TGTGCCAGCAGTTCCTCCGGGACAATGAACACCGGGGAGCTGTTTTTT
CASSSSGTMNTGELFF
>TRBV20-1|-|TRBJ2-7|TRBD1
TGCAGTGCTAGAGCGCGGACAGGGGATGTCTCCTACGAGCAGTACTTC
CSARARTGDVSYEQYF
>TRBV4-2|-|TRBJ2-7|-
TGTGCCAGCAGCCAAGAGGGGCCAGGTGACTACGAGCAGTACTTC
CASSQEGPGDYEQYF
>TRBV12-3/TRBV12-4|many|TRBJ1-4|TRBD1
TGTGCCAGCAGCTTACAGGGGGCAAGGGAAAAACTGTTTTTT
CASSLQGAREKLFF
>TRBV10-3|few|TRBJ2-5|-
TGTGCCATCAAACGGCCCGAAGAGACCCAGTACTTC
CAIKRPEETQYF
>TRBV4-3|few|TRBJ1-4|TRBD1
TGCGCCAGCAGCCACTCCGGGACAGGGAGTGAAAAACTGTTTTTT
CASSHSGTGSEKLFF
>TRBV7-9|-|TRBJ1-5|TRBD1
TGTGCCAGCAGCGGGACAGGTACTAATCAGCCCCAGCATTTT
CASSGTGTNQPQHF
>TRBV7-2|many|TRBJ2-3|TRBD2
TGTGCCAGCAGCTTTGGGACTAGAATGATAGATACGCAGTATTTT
CASSFGTRMIDTQYF
>TRBV7-9|-|TRBJ1-4|-
TGTGCCAGCAGCTTCCTGGGTAGAAAACTGTTTTTT
CASSFLGRKLFF